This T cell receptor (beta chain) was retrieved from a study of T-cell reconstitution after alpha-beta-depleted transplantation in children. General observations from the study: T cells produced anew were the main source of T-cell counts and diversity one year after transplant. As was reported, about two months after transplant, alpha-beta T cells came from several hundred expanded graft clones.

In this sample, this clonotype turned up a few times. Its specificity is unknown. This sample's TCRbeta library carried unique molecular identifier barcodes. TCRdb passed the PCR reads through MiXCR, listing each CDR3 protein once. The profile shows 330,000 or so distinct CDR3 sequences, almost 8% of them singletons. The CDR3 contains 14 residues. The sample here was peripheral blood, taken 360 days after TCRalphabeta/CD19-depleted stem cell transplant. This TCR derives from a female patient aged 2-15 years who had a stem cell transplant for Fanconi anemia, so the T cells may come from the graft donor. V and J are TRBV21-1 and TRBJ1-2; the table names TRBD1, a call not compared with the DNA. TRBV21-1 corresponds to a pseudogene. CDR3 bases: TGTGCCAGCAGTGCCAGGGGGCTTAACTATGGCTACACCTTC. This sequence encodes CASSARGLNYGYTF.